One T cell receptor (beta chain) is described in this entry. Its antigen is currently unknown. Genomic DNA of every subset was divided equally among multiple immunoSEQ plates. The data were produced by immunoSEQ multiplex PCR, yet TCRdb's version contains in-frame clones alone and is incomplete. The sample has roughly 1 million clones; more than 60% are singletons. These data originate in a study of shared clonotypes between healthy human individuals. Study-wide context: Three CD4 naive, three CD4 memory, two CD8 naive and one CD8 memory plate were used per donor.

Overall study findings and caveats: Between several donors, naive CD4 clonotypes were shared at a level of about 5%.

Germline V lookup: CDR1 WNHNN, CDR2 SYGVQD (reference sequence). This CDR3 has 15 amino acids. V was trimmed by 4 bases and J by 1 base, leaving 13 bases between them. The donor population consisted of healthy HIV-negative adults with no recent acute infections or vaccinations. The chain carries TRBV10-1 and TRBJ2-5; D may be TRBD2 (6 bases). The origin of this receptor is a man aged 18 to 30 in good health. The sequenced sample consisted of memory CD4+ T cells sorted from blood. Subset specified: CD45RA-negative fraction. The CDR3 coding sequence is TGCGCCAGCAGTGCAACGGGACTCCGCCAAGAGACCCAGTACTTC. It codes for CASSATGLRQETQYF.